Listed below are T cell receptor beta chains from one sample, sequenced in a study of shared clonotypes between healthy human individuals. Repertoires were generated with immunoSEQ multiplex PCR, while TCRdb's copy carries only in-frame clones and drops some. The top ten hold 34% of the sample, which has 650,000 to 700,000 clones, 80% to 95% seen once. Sequencing was carried out using memory CD8+ T cells from PBMCs. The receptors derive from a man between 18 and 29 years old in good health. Some clones in this sample may be carry-over from other donors' samples. Each CDR3 is given with its conserved first and last residue. The D gene is left open where the match is weak. Clone sizes are given selectively: once, few, many, or a class where the clone is expanded.

d_call j_call v_call clone_size cdr3_aa cdr3_nt
. TRBJ2-2 TRBV7-6 . CASSLDLRPNTGELFF TGTGCCAGCAGCTTAGATCTCAGACCGAACACCGGGGAGCTGTTTTTT
TRBD1 TRBJ1-2 TRBV7-9 . CASSSGTGALGYGYTF TGTGCCAGCAGCTCCGGGACAGGGGCGCTGGGCTATGGCTACACCTTC
TRBD1 TRBJ2-5 TRBV27 . CASAPGTGGWTQYF TGTGCCAGCGCCCCCGGGACAGGAGGTTGGACCCAGTACTTC
. TRBJ2-3 TRBV9 . CASSVVGRISTDTQYF TGTGCCAGCAGCGTAGTCGGGCGGATTTCTACAGATACGCAGTATTTT
. TRBJ1-4 TRBV5-4 . CASSQGRSTNEKLFF TGCGCCAGCAGCCAAGGCAGATCAACTAATGAAAAACTGTTTTTT
. TRBJ1-1 TRBV27 . CASSLSWATEAFF TGTGCCAGCAGTTTATCGTGGGCCACTGAAGCTTTCTTT
TRBD1 TRBJ1-5 TRBV27 once CASSLLPGQGQQPQHF TGTGCCAGCAGTTTATTACCCGGACAGGGGCAACAGCCCCAGCATTTT
TRBD1 TRBJ2-7 TRBV9 . CASSVTDRAYEQYF TGTGCCAGCAGCGTAACGGACAGGGCCTACGAGCAGTACTTC
. TRBJ2-2 TRBV5-1 . CASNEGTNTGELFF TGCGCCAGCAACGAGGGGACGAACACCGGGGAGCTGTTTTTT
. TRBJ2-1 TRBV7-9 . CASSWYGGSYNEQFF TGTGCCAGCAGCTGGTACGGAGGTTCCTACAATGAGCAGTTCTTC
. TRBJ2-1 TRBV2 . CASSGEASSYNEQFF TGTGCCAGCAGTGGTGAGGCCTCCTCCTACAATGAGCAGTTCTTC
. TRBJ2-7 TRBV5-6 . CASSLGPAGEQYF TGTGCCAGCAGCTTGGGCCCGGCGGGCGAGCAGTACTTC
. TRBJ1-5 TRBV28 . CASSPNWTPMNF TGTGCCAGCAGTCCCAATTGGACGCCCATGAATTTT
. TRBJ2-1 TRBV19 . CASSIDGGSGALYNEQFF TGTGCCAGTAGTATAGATGGAGGTTCGGGGGCACTCTACAATGAGCAGTTCTTC
TRBD2 TRBJ2-5 TRBV6-1 . CASRGLAGVGETQYF TGTGCCAGCCGAGGACTAGCGGGAGTTGGAGAGACCCAGTACTTC
TRBD1 TRBJ2-6 TRBV27 once CASSPYPGQAGANVLTF TGTGCCAGCAGTCCCTACCCCGGACAGGCTGGGGCCAACGTCCTGACTTTC
. TRBJ2-1 TRBV27 . CASSRGGIYNEQFF TGTGCCAGCAGTCGAGGGGGGATCTACAATGAGCAGTTCTTC
. TRBJ2-5 TRBV4-2 . CASREGETQYF TGTGCCAGCAGAGAAGGGGAGACCCAGTACTTC
. TRBJ1-3 TRBV4-1 . CASSQAEVWGNTIYF TGCGCCAGCAGCCAAGCGGAAGTGTGGGGAAACACCATATATTTT
. TRBJ2-1 TRBV10-3 . CAISESLEWRHGEEQFF TGTGCCATCAGTGAGTCCCTGGAATGGCGACACGGGGAAGAGCAGTTCTTC
TRBD1 TRBJ2-1 TRBV9 . CASSVVDRGYDNEQFF TGTGCCAGCAGCGTAGTTGACAGGGGTTACGACAATGAGCAGTTCTTC
TRBD2 TRBJ2-7 TRBV5-5 . CASSLGLAGVRSYEQYF TGTGCCAGCAGCTTGGGGCTAGCGGGAGTAAGGTCCTACGAGCAGTACTTC
. TRBJ2-2 TRBV6-5 . CASSYGENGELFF TGTGCCAGCAGTTATGGAGAGAACGGGGAGCTGTTTTTT
TRBD2 TRBJ2-5 TRBV4-2 . CASSQDLAGGVFGETQYF TGTGCCAGCAGCCAAGACTTAGCGGGAGGAGTTTTTGGAGAGACCCAGTACTTC
TRBD2 TRBJ2-3 TRBV29-1 . CSVEGSSGGTDTQYF TGCAGCGTTGAAGGTTCTAGCGGAGGGACAGATACGCAGTATTTT
TRBD2 TRBJ2-1 TRBV4-3 . CASRPRLAVTYNEQFF TGCGCCAGCAGGCCCCGACTAGCGGTAACCTACAATGAGCAGTTCTTC
. TRBJ1-1 TRBV19 . CASSIVSGANTEAFF TGTGCCAGTAGTATAGTTTCGGGGGCGAACACTGAAGCTTTCTTT
. TRBJ2-3 TRBV9 . CASSPLGHGGTDTQYF TGTGCCAGCAGCCCCCTGGGACACGGGGGTACAGATACGCAGTATTTT
. TRBJ2-7 TRBV11-1 . CASSLAMGGTYEQYF TGTGCCAGCAGCTTAGCGATGGGTGGCACCTACGAGCAGTACTTC
TRBD1 TRBJ1-1 TRBV19 . CATPSSGNRGSDTEAFF TGTGCCACCCCCAGCTCCGGGAACAGGGGTTCGGACACTGAAGCTTTCTTT
. TRBJ1-5 TRBV9 . CASSGGVGPQHF TGTGCCAGCAGCGGGGGTGTGGGGCCCCAGCATTTT
TRBD2 TRBJ2-7 TRBV27 . CASSPAGGLLEQYF TGTGCCAGCAGTCCCGCGGGGGGACTACTCGAGCAGTACTTC
. TRBJ1-6 TRBV28 . CASSQNRLGWGPLHF TGTGCCAGCAGCCAAAATAGGTTAGGGTGGGGACCCCTCCACTTT
TRBD2 TRBJ2-3 TRBV28 . CASSPEFGAGGGGDTQYF TGTGCCAGCAGTCCGGAGTTTGGAGCGGGAGGGGGAGGAGATACGCAGTATTTT
. TRBJ2-3 TRBV9 . CASSVVGAGDTQYF TGTGCCAGCAGCGTAGTAGGTGCCGGAGATACGCAGTATTTT
. TRBJ1-1 TRBV6-6 . CAAGESVNTEAFF TGTGCCGCGGGGGAGTCTGTGAACACTGAAGCTTTCTTT
TRBD1 TRBJ2-7 TRBV15 . CATSRARTGTYEQYF TGTGCCACCAGCAGGGCCAGGACAGGGACCTACGAGCAGTACTTC
. TRBJ2-7 TRBV11-2 once CASSLGEQYF TGTGCCAGCAGCTTGGGAGAGCAGTACTTC
TRBD1 TRBJ2-2 TRBV4-1 . CASSLGQGANTGELFF TGCGCCAGCAGCCTGGGACAGGGGGCGAACACCGGGGAGCTGTTTTTT
. TRBJ2-1 TRBV5-6 . CASSLAGENEQFF TGTGCCAGCAGCTTGGCAGGGGAGAATGAGCAGTTCTTC
. TRBJ2-5 TRBV9 . CASSAGVETQYF TGTGCCAGCAGCGCAGGGGTGGAGACCCAGTACTTC
. TRBJ1-1 TRBV6-5 . CASSYAESNTEAFF TGTGCCAGCAGTTACGCCGAATCGAACACTGAAGCTTTCTTT
TRBD1 TRBJ1-2 TRBV5-4 . CASSLGDRGNRGYTF TGTGCCAGCAGCTTGGGGGACAGGGGAAATCGGGGCTACACCTTC
. TRBJ2-1 TRBV19 . CASSERISYNEQFF TGTGCCAGTAGTGAGCGGATCTCCTACAATGAGCAGTTCTTC
. TRBJ2-3 TRBV7-9 . CASSAGPIRTDTQYF TGTGCCAGCAGCGCCGGCCCAATCCGCACAGATACGCAGTATTTT
TRBD1 TRBJ2-7 TRBV28 . CASSFLTGDEQYF TGTGCCAGCAGTTTCCTGACAGGGGACGAGCAGTACTTC
TRBD1 TRBJ2-7 TRBV28 . CASRSWGTGIEQYF TGTGCCAGCAGGTCCTGGGGGACAGGGATCGAGCAGTACTTC
. TRBJ2-7 TRBV18 . CASSPPVQGAYEQYF TGTGCCAGCTCACCACCCGTACAGGGTGCCTACGAGCAGTACTTC